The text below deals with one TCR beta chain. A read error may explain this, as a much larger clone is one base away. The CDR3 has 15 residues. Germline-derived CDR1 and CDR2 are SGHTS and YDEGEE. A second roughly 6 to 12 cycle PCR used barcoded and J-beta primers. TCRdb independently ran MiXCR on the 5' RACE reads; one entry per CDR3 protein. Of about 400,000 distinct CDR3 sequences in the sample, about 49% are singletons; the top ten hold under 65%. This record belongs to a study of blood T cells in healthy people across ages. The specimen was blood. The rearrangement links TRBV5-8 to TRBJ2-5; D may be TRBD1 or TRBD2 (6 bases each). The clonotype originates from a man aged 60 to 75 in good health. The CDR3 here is CASSSWGASPEIQYF. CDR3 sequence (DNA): TGTGCCAGCAGCTCTTGGGGGGCTAGCCCAGAGATCCAGTACTTC.